A selection of T cell receptor beta chains follows, all from one sample in a study of T cells in Graves' hyperthyroidism and ophthalmopathy. MiXCR, run by TCRdb on the multiplex PCR reads, gives a single entry per CDR3 protein. Among roughly 800,000 distinct CDR3 sequences, approximately 40% were seen once, and the ten largest hold over 8%. Sequenced input: blood. All receptors come from a man in his late teens or twenties with Graves' hyperthyroidism. Both conserved end residues are part of each CDR3. Each record gives: D gene, V gene, J gene, clone size, CDR3 protein, CDR3 DNA. A D gene is named only where the DNA matches it firmly. Clone size is not always given. Where it is, it says once, few, many or a class for expanded clones.

TRBD1	TRBV11-3	TRBJ1-1	NA	CASSHGDRWVTAFF	TGCGCCAGCAGCCATGGGGACAGGTGGGTTACGGCTTTCTTT
NA	TRBV20-1	TRBJ1-4	few	CSARTVAEKLFF	TGCAGTGCTAGAACAGTGGCGGAAAAACTGTTTTTT
NA	TRBV2	TRBJ1-2	NA	CASSTRGRYGYTF	TGTGCCAGCAGTACCCGGGGGAGATATGGCTACACCTTC
NA	TRBV29-1	TRBJ2-7	many	CSAMTPGDYEQYF	TGCAGCGCCATGACCCCGGGGGACTACGAGCAGTACTTC
NA	TRBV7-2	TRBJ1-2	many	CASSVGPARGYTF	TGTGCCAGCAGCGTAGGCCCAGCCCGTGGCTACACCTTC
NA	TRBV25-1	TRBJ1-5	many	CASSESHRDQPQHF	TGTGCCAGCAGTGAATCTCACAGGGATCAGCCCCAGCATTTT
TRBD1	TRBV7-2	TRBJ1-5	few	CASSLGTGWSNQPQHF	TGTGCCAGCAGCTTGGGGACAGGGTGGAGCAATCAGCCCCAGCATTTT
NA	TRBV29-1	TRBJ1-1	many	CSVEGGEGTEAFF	TGCAGCGTTGAAGGGGGGGAAGGCACTGAAGCTTTCTTT
NA	TRBV7-6	TRBJ2-7	many	CASSWDSIYEQYF	TGTGCCAGCAGCTGGGACTCAATTTACGAGCAGTACTTC
TRBD1	TRBV4-3	TRBJ2-5	NA	CASSQGGTDRAQYF	TGCGCCAGCAGCCAAGGCGGCACCGACAGGGCCCAGTACTTC
NA	TRBV20-1	TRBJ2-5	NA	CSSEGDLTIQETQYF	TGCAGTTCCGAAGGGGACTTGACCATACAAGAGACCCAGTACTTC
NA	TRBV20-1	TRBJ1-5	NA	CSASALGDSNQPQHF	TGCAGTGCTAGTGCTCTTGGGGATAGCAATCAGCCCCAGCATTTT
NA	TRBV25-1	TRBJ1-1	once	CATQTGNTEAFF	TGTGCCACCCAGACAGGGAACACTGAAGCTTTCTTT
NA	TRBV29-1	TRBJ2-7	NA	CSQDGAGTTYEQYF	TGCAGCCAAGACGGCGCAGGAACGACCTACGAGCAGTACTTC
TRBD1	TRBV14	TRBJ2-7	few	CASSHRDFRGLNEQYF	TGTGCCAGCAGCCACCGAGATTTCAGGGGGCTCAACGAGCAGTACTTC
TRBD1	TRBV7-8	TRBJ2-2	NA	CASSSVTGTVNTGELFF	TGTGCCAGCAGCTCGGTAACCGGGACAGTTAACACCGGGGAGCTGTTTTTT
TRBD1	TRBV5-6	TRBJ1-1	few	CASSWTGVMNTEAFF	TGTGCCAGCAGCTGGACAGGGGTCATGAACACTGAAGCTTTCTTT